Below are 20 T cell receptor beta chains sequenced from a single sample in a study of radiation and T cells in renal cell carcinoma. Method: immunoSEQ multiplex PCR; TCRdb's copy keeps in-frame clones and lacks some. Of 100,000 to 150,000 clones listed, 81% are singletons. Indicated time point: blood 2 weeks post-SBRT. Documented treatment: 15 Gy SBRT to primary tumor, nephrectomy 4 weeks later. The material was blood, obtained from a patient whose treatment included radiotherapy and nephrectomy. All receptors come from a man aged 50-59 years with renal cell carcinoma.

This clone has a single count. One end of the junction varies from germline; a read error may be responsible. V and J are TRBV28 and TRBJ1-4, with TRBD1 as a possible D gene (5 bases). Looked up from germline, CDR1 is MDHEN and CDR2 is SYDVKM. CDR3 length equals 12 residues. The CDR3 sequence is CASRPSGGTEVF. The CDR3 DNA follows: TGTGCCAGCAGACCTTCGGGAGGGACGGAGGTTTTT.

The gene calls are TRBV12-5 and TRBJ1-3, with D possibly matching TRBD1 (5 bases). In germline, CDR1 is LGHNT, CDR2 FRNRAP. The CDR3 contains 15 residues. V was cut by 5 bases and J by 2 bases, with 13 bases left in between. The CDR3: CASGIPWGAGNTIYF. CDR3 DNA: TGTGCTAGTGGTATACCGTGGGGGGCTGGAAACACCATATATTTT.

This rearrangement joins TRBV5-4 to TRBJ2-7; D remains ambiguous. The ends were cut back, 0 bases at V and 0 bases at J, with 4 bases in the middle. This CDR3 has 13 residues. From germline, CDR1 is SGHNT and CDR2 YYREEE (reference sequence). DNA of the CDR3: TGTGCCAGCAGCTTGGGGTACTCCTACGAGCAGTACTTC. As protein: CASSLGYSYEQYF.

This chain uses TRBV5-1 with TRBJ2-3; D is undetermined. The CDR3 sequence is 12 residues long. The germline gives CDR1 SGHRS, CDR2 YFSETQ. V was cut by 2 bases and J by 3 bases, with 4 bases left in between. CDR3 nucleotide sequence: TGCGCCAGCAGCTTTGGGACAGATACGCAGTATTTT. This codes for CASSFGTDTQYF. The full variable domain, in which reference TRBV5-1 and TRBJ2-3 provide the parts outside the CDR3, is KAGVTQTPRYLIKTRGQQVTLSCSPISGHRSVSWYQQTPGQGLQFLFEYFSETQRNKGNFPGRFSGRQFSNSRSEMNVSTLELGDSALYLCASSFGTDTQYFGPGTRLTVL.

The sample holds a few counts of this clone. This chain uses TRBV30 with TRBJ1-1; D is ambiguous. CDR3 length: 13 residues. Per the germline V gene, CDR1 is GTSNPN and CDR2 is SVGIG (reference sequence). The germline V and J ends were trimmed by 8 bases and 0 bases, with 13 bases remaining between them. The CDR3 coding sequence is TGTGCCCTCGGTATAGGACTGAACACTGAAGCTTTCTTT. It codes for CALGIGLNTEAFF. Based on the CDR3 plus reference TRBV30 and TRBJ1-1, the full variable domain is SQTIHQWPATLVQPVGSPLSLECTVEGTSNPNLYWYRQAAGRGLQLLFYSVGIGQISSEVPQNLSASRPQDRQFILSSKKLLLSDSGFYLCALGIGLNTEAFFGQGTRLTVV.

This clone appeared a few times. CDR3 in DNA: TGTGCCAGCAGCTTGTACAGCCGTGAGACCCAGTACTTC. Encoded protein: CASSLYSRETQYF. The chain is built from TRBV13 and TRBJ2-5; D not certain. CDR1 PRHDT and CDR2 FYEKMQ come from the germline V gene (reference sequence). This CDR3 has 13 amino acids. V lost 3 bases to trimming and J lost 5 bases, with 10 bases between them. The whole variable domain, filled in from reference TRBV13 and TRBJ2-5, reads AAGVIQSPRHLIKEKRETATLKCYPIPRHDTVYWYQQGPGQDPQFLISFYEKMQSDKGSIPDRFSAQQFSDYHSELNMSSLELGDSALYFCASSLYSRETQYFGPGTRLLVL.

The chain uses TRBV5-1 and TRBJ2-5, with D possibly matching TRBD1 (6 bases). The CDR3 length is 13 residues. Germline assignment: CDR1 SGHRS and CDR2 YFSETQ. Trimming shortened V by 2 bases and J by 7 bases, and 12 bases separated the two germline ends. Here the CDR3 reads CASSFGGRGTQYF. The CDR3 region has the DNA TGCGCCAGCAGCTTTGGTGGCAGGGGGACCCAGTACTTC.

DNA of the CDR3: TGTGCCAGCAGCTGGGGGCGAAATCAGCCCCAGCATTTT. Its translation: CASSWGRNQPQHF. The J gene is TRBJ1-5, the V gene TRBV7-3; D possibly corresponds to TRBD1 (6 bases). Germline V gene sequence: CDR1 SGHTA, CDR2 FQGTGA. Trimming left V 4 bases short and J 4 bases short, with 8 bases between. The CDR3 is made up of 13 amino acids.

The chain combines TRBV14 with TRBJ2-3, with 8 bases that match TRBD2. The germline gives CDR1 SGHDN, CDR2 FVKESK. CDR3 size: 16 residues. V lost 2 bases to trimming and J lost 1 base; unmatched junction nucleotides: 5. CDR3 protein: CASSQFSGDGTDTQYF. DNA of the CDR3: TGTGCCAGCAGCCAATTTAGCGGGGATGGCACAGATACGCAGTATTTT.

The sample holds one count of this clone. This rearrangement joins TRBV27 to TRBJ1-1, with TRBD1 matching over 7 bases. Germline-derived CDR1 and CDR2 are MNHEY and SMNVEV (reference sequence). The CDR3 is made up of 15 amino acids. Trimming took 2 bases from V and 5 from J; bases not matched to a gene: 8. CDR3 nucleotides: TGTGCCAGCAGTTTACTCAAAGGGGGCTTTACTGAAGCTTTCTTT. Protein sequence: CASSLLKGGFTEAFF.

V is TRBV9 and J is TRBJ2-1, with D tentatively TRBD1 (6 bases). CDR3 length: 14 amino acids. V lost 0 bases, J lost 9 bases, and 13 bases lay in between. CDR1 is SGDLS, CDR2 YYNGEE, per germline. The chain's CDR3 is CASSVESGVSEQFF. Written as DNA, the CDR3 is TGTGCCAGCAGCGTAGAGTCAGGGGTTAGTGAGCAGTTCTTC.

The chain employs TRBV13 and TRBJ1-2, with no clear D. V was pared by 0 bases and J by 1 base, with 6 bases between. Germline CDR1 and CDR2: PRHDT and FYEKMQ (reference sequence). This CDR3 has 14 amino acids. CDR3 DNA sequence: TGTGCCAGCAGCTTAGGGGGGAATAACTATGGCTACACCTTC. It is translated as CASSLGGNNYGYTF.

The chain employs TRBV6-6 and TRBJ2-5; possible D gene TRBD1, 5 bases. From germline, CDR1 is MNHNY and CDR2 SVGAGI (reference sequence). V lost 8 bases to trimming and J lost 4 bases, with 11 bases between them. This CDR3 has 12 amino acids. CDR3 residues: CASGAHLETQYF. DNA for the CDR3: TGTGCCAGCGGGGCACACTTAGAGACCCAGTACTTC.

Only one count was recorded for this clone. The chain couples TRBV7-2 to TRBJ1-4, with a weak D call TRBD1 (5 bases). The CDR3 has 14 amino acids. From germline, CDR1 is SGHTA and CDR2 FQGNSA. V was pared by 5 bases and J by 3 bases, with 10 bases between. The CDR3, as DNA: TGTGCCAGCAGCCCAGGGATGGCTAATGAAAAACTGTTTTTT. This gives the protein CASSPGMANEKLFF.

V and J are TRBV5-6 and TRBJ2-3; possibly TRBD1 for D (6 bases). The V gene's germline CDR1 is SGHDT and CDR2 YYEEEE. Trimming shortened V by 3 bases and J by 5 bases, and 13 bases separated the two germline ends. CDR3 length equals 14 residues. The CDR3 loop is CASSSRRGGDTQYF. The DNA of the CDR3 is TGTGCCAGCAGCTCCCGCAGGGGTGGAGATACGCAGTATTTT.

This clone showed up just a few times. The rearrangement uses TRBV2 and TRBJ1-1; TRBD1 is a possible D gene (5 bases). Germline CDR1 reads SNHLY; CDR2 reads FYNNEI. The CDR3 extends over 13 amino acids. Trimming cost V 5 bases and J 4 bases, with 11 bases left between them. Written as DNA, the CDR3 is TGTGCCAGCAGTCCGGGGGACGGCACTGAAGCTTTCTTT. This translates into CASSPGDGTEAFF.

V and J are TRBV21-1 and TRBJ2-7; whether TRBD1, the table's D call, matches the DNA was not checked. TRBV21-1 is shown as a pseudogene. This CDR3 is 13 amino acids long. Written as DNA, the CDR3 is TGTGCCAGCAGCCGGACAGGGGCCTACGAGCAGTACTTC. Translation: CASSRTGAYEQYF.

The chain links TRBV5-5 to TRBJ1-2; 7 nucleotides line up with TRBD1. Germline values: CDR1 SGHKS, CDR2 YYEKEE (reference sequence). This CDR3 has 15 residues. J gave up 1 base and V 2 bases, and 5 bases lay outside the gene matches. The CDR3 loop is CASSFATGINYGYTF. The CDR3, as DNA: TGTGCCAGCAGCTTCGCGACAGGGATTAACTATGGCTACACCTTC.

Concerning this clone itself: Other DNA sequences in this sample translate to the same CDR3. This chain links TRBV30 with TRBJ2-5; possibly TRBD1 for D (6 bases). Germline V CDR1 and CDR2: GTSNPN, SVGIG (reference sequence). The V end was cut by 2 bases, the J end by 2 bases, with 9 bases between. The CDR3 has 13 residues. The CDR3 DNA follows: TGTGCCTGGAGTAGAGGGGGACAAGAGACCCAGTACTTC. It translates to CAWSRGGQETQYF.

Here the CDR3 DNA reads TGTGCCAGCAGCTTAGAGGGTAGCGGTTACACAGATACGCAGTATTTT. Residues: CASSLEGSGYTDTQYF. This chain uses TRBV11-2 with TRBJ2-3; D might be TRBD2 (6 bases). Trimming cost V 0 bases and J 2 bases, with 12 bases left between them. The CDR3 length is 16 residues. Germline loops: CDR1 SGHAT, CDR2 FQNNGV.